One and the same sample provided the 13 T cell receptor beta chains below, sequenced in a study of liver allograft versus peripheral blood T cells. Study-level information: Repertoires from peripheral blood of liver transplant recipients were compared with those inside their transplanted livers.

TCRdb re-called the reads with MiXCR, one entry per CDR3 protein. The table has around 10,000 distinct CDR3 sequences, 19% seen once; the top ten hold less than 2%. The receptors were gathered from a human patient who had a liver transplant. Some of the T cells might come from the graft donor.

This chain links TRBV19 with TRBJ2-7, with 7 bases identical to TRBD2. Germline V gives CDR1 LNHDA, CDR2 SQIVND (reference sequence). V gave up 5 bases and J gave up 2 bases; unmatched junction bases: 9. CDR3 size: 15 residues. This chain's CDR3 is CASSWRLAEAYEQYF. In DNA form, the CDR3 reads TGTGCCAGTAGTTGGCGACTAGCAGAAGCCTACGAGCAGTACTTC. Combining the CDR3 with reference TRBV19 and TRBJ2-7 gives the whole variable domain DGGITQSPKYLFRKEGQNVTLSCEQNLNHDAMYWYRQDPGQGLRLIYYSQIVNDFQKGDIAEGYSVSREKKESFPLTVTSAQKNPTAFYLCASSWRLAEAYEQYFGPGTRLTVT.

Regarding this clonotype: Possible read error: a much larger clone is one base away. V gene TRBV30 combines with J gene TRBJ2-2, with TRBD1 matching over 7 bases. CDR3 length: 14 amino acids. From germline, CDR1 is GTSNPN and CDR2 SVGIG (reference sequence). CDR3 DNA sequence: TGTTCCTGGAGTATTACAGGGGCCACCGGGGAGCTGTTTTTT. As protein: CSWSITGATGELFF.

This clonotype was picked up many times. This sequence joins TRBV6-1 and TRBJ1-5, with D unclear. The CDR3 length is 15 residues. Germline V gene lookup returns CDR1 MNHNS and CDR2 SASEGT. The ends were cut back, 2 bases at V and 3 bases at J, with 11 bases in the middle. The CDR3 here is CASSESGGYNQPQHF. The CDR3, as DNA: TGTGCCAGCAGTGAATCCGGAGGGTACAATCAGCCCCAGCATTTT.

This clonotype is deemed medium-sized (0.01 to 0.1%). The chain uses TRBV24-1 and TRBJ2-1; TRBD1 matches 9 bases. Germline CDR1 is KGHDR and CDR2 is SFDVKD. This CDR3 contains 17 residues. Trimming took 4 bases from V and 2 from J; bases not matched to a gene: 8. This CDR3 is CATSDSGTGRAYNEQFF. CDR3 nucleotides: TGTGCCACCAGTGACTCTGGGACAGGGAGGGCCTACAATGAGCAGTTCTTC.

This clonotype occurred a few times. V gene TRBV6-1 combines with J gene TRBJ2-7; D perhaps matches TRBD1 (5 bases). This CDR3 comprises 12 residues. V lost 6 bases and J lost 2, with 8 bases in between. CDR1 is MNHNS and CDR2 is SASEGT in the germline V gene. CDR3 coding DNA: TGTGCCAGCAGCCAGGGCGCCTACGAGCAGTACTTC. Its translation is CASSQGAYEQYF.

The table lists this clonotype with many counts. This sequence joins TRBV18 and TRBJ2-7; no firm D call. CDR3 length: 16 amino acids. CDR1 KGHSH and CDR2 LQKENI come from the germline V gene. V lost 5 bases and J 0 bases, leaving 17 bases between the germline ends. The DNA of the CDR3 is TGTGCCAGCTCAAGGCCTCTGGTGGGTTCCTCCTACGAGCAGTACTTC. Residues: CASSRPLVGSSYEQYF.

This chain uses TRBV28 with TRBJ1-1, with D uncertain. V was clipped by 4 bases and J by 1 base, with 10 bases between them. This CDR3 contains 14 residues. CDR1 is MDHEN, CDR2 SYDVKM, per germline. CDR3 in amino acids: CASSSQVGNTEAFF. The CDR3 coding sequence is TGTGCCAGCAGTTCCCAGGTAGGGAACACTGAAGCTTTCTTT.

In this sample, this clonotype is medium-sized. The chain carries TRBV10-3 and TRBJ1-2; no definite D call. This CDR3 contains 17 residues. V lost 4 bases and J lost 0, with 18 bases in between. CDR1 and CDR2 from the germline V gene are ENHRY and SYGVKD. In DNA form, the CDR3 reads TGTGCCATCAGTGCGGCCCCGGGGAGAAATGCTAACTATGGCTACACCTTC. Residues: CAISAAPGRNANYGYTF.

In its sample, this clonotype is medium-sized. The chain uses TRBV6-1 and TRBJ1-5; D is perhaps TRBD1 (5 bases). V was shortened by 3 bases and J by 2 bases, with 11 bases between the two germline ends. Germline values: CDR1 MNHNS, CDR2 SASEGT. CDR3 size: 15 residues. The DNA of the CDR3 is TGTGCCAGCAGTGATTCAGGGTGGGGCAATCAGCCCCAGCATTTT. Its protein product is CASSDSGWGNQPQHF.

This clonotype is labeled medium-sized. The chain joins TRBV18 to TRBJ1-6; 8 bases agree with TRBD1. CDR1 and CDR2 (germline): KGHSH, LQKENI. With 2 bases clipped from V and 6 bases from J, the junction kept 6 bases outside the gene matches. The CDR3 is 16 residues long. The CDR3 coding sequence is TGTGCCAGCTCACCATCGTCAGACAGGGGTAATTCACCCCTCCACTTT. It yields the protein CASSPSSDRGNSPLHF.

This clonotype was counted between two and nine times. This chain joins TRBV18 and TRBJ2-7, with 9 bases fitting TRBD1. The CDR3 extends over 13 amino acids. With 6 bases clipped from V and 7 bases from J, the junction kept 7 bases outside the gene matches. Germline V gene sequence: CDR1 KGHSH, CDR2 LQKENI. Here the CDR3 DNA reads TGTGCCAGCTCGCGGGACGACAGGGGGGAGCAGTACTTC. Its translation: CASSRDDRGEQYF.

This clonotype qualifies as medium-sized. CDR3 in amino acids: CSVEVRLAGVADTQYF. The DNA of the CDR3 is TGCAGCGTTGAAGTCCGACTAGCGGGAGTAGCAGATACGCAGTATTTT. The chain joins TRBV29-1 to TRBJ2-3; 12 positions match TRBD2. Losses at the gene ends were 1 base for V and 4 bases for J; bases not matched to a gene: 6. This CDR3 comprises 16 residues. Per the germline V gene, CDR1 is SQVTM and CDR2 is ANQGSEA.

This clonotype was counted a few times. The gene calls are TRBV19 and TRBJ2-7, with 8 bases identical to TRBD2. With 5 bases clipped from V and 5 bases from J, the junction kept 14 bases outside the gene matches. The germline V gene has CDR1 LNHDA and CDR2 SQIVND (reference sequence). This CDR3 is 16 amino acids long. The CDR3 bases are TGTGCCAGTAGTCCCGGAGGCGGCGGGAGGTCGAACGAGCAGTACTTC. Its protein product is CASSPGGGGRSNEQYF.